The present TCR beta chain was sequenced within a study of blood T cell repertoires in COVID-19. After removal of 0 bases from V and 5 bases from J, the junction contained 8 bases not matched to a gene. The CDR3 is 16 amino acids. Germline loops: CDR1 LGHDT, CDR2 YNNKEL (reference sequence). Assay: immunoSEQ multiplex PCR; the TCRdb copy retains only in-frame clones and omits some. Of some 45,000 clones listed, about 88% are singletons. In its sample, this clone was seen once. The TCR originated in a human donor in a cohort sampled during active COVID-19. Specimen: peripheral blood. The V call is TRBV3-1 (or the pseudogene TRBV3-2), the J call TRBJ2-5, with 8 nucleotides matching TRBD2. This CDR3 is CASSQDLGGASETQYF. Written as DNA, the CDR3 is TGTGCCAGCAGCCAAGATCTCGGGGGGGCGTCGGAGACCCAGTACTTC.